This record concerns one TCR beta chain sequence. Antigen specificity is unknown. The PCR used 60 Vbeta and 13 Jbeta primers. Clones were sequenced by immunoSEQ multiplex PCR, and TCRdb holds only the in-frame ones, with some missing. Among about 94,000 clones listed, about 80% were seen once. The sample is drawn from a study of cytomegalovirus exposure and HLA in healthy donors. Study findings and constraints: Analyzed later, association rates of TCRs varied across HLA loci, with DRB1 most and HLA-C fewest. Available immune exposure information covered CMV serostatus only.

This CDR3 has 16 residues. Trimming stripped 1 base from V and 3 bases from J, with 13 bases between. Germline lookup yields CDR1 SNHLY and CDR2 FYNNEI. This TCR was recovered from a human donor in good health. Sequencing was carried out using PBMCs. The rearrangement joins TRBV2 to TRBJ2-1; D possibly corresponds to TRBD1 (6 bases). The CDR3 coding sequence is TGTGCCAGCAGTGAAGAAAGGGGGTCTAACTACAATGAGCAGTTCTTC. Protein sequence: CASSEERGSNYNEQFF. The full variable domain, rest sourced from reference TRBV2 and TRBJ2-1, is EPEVTQTPSHQVTQMGQEVILRCVPISNHLYFYWYRQILGQKVEFLVSFYNNEISEKSEIFDDQFSVERPDGSNFTLKIRSTKLEDSAMYFCASSEERGSNYNEQFFGPGTRLTVL.